These T cell receptor beta chains were read from a single sample in a study of T-cell memory formation after mild COVID-19. A single record per CDR3 protein comes from TCRdb applying MiXCR to the 5' RACE reads. The repertoire includes hundreds of thousands of distinct CDR3 sequences, roughly 20% of them detected once, and 8.4% sits in the top ten. The sample consisted of PBMCs or a T cell subset sorted from them (not recorded which). The receptors originated from an adult woman who had mild COVID-19 (a few samples of this study predate the infection). Cell type and time point are not known. The conserved cysteine and the conserved F or W are not part of the CDR3 here. D genes are given only for firm matches.

D gene,V gene,J gene,CDR3 protein
.,TRBV7-9,TRBJ1-2,ASSPPGVRYGYT
TRBD2,TRBV6-6,TRBJ2-1,ASSQLGGAPF
TRBD2,TRBV27,TRBJ2-7,ASSSPGSGSSYEQY
TRBD1,TRBV20-1,TRBJ2-4,SARDSDRVPTKNIQY
.,TRBV30,TRBJ1-1,AWSVMGWRAF
TRBD2,TRBV18,TRBJ2-3,ASSRRTSASTDTQY
TRBD1,TRBV5-1,TRBJ2-5,ASSLGDSEETQY
TRBD1,TRBV14,TRBJ2-7,ASSDRGPNYEQY
.,TRBV5-1,TRBJ1-6,ASSLTSTDSRSFPLH
TRBD2,TRBV24-1,TRBJ2-7,ATSDSRLADYEQY
.,TRBV7-2,TRBJ2-2,ASSLARLGTGELF
.,TRBV9,TRBJ2-7,ASSVEDSPSYEQY
TRBD2,TRBV4-1,TRBJ2-1,ASSLLGGEFSYNEQF
.,TRBV7-9,TRBJ1-1,ATLRNTNTEAF
.,TRBV30,TRBJ1-2,AWSPGGAGGYT
.,TRBV3-1,TRBJ2-7,ASSRAGSAYEQY
.,TRBV5-1,TRBJ2-5,ASSLASGAQETQY
.,TRBV5-1,TRBJ1-3,ASSTATEGNTIY
TRBD2,TRBV12-3/TRBV12-4,TRBJ2-2,ASSLSSGGTGELF
.,TRBV7-9,TRBJ1-1,ASSSDFHRDTEAF
.,TRBV30,TRBJ2-1,AWSPEWSPGIGEQF
.,TRBV18,TRBJ1-5,ASSPQGYSNQPQH
.,TRBV7-8,TRBJ1-5,ASSSNRVGANQPQH
.,TRBV19,TRBJ1-2,ASSPEIRVGGYGYT
.,TRBV4-1,TRBJ2-3,ASSQEILQGSTDTQY
.,TRBV7-3,TRBJ2-3,ASRSALGDTQY
.,TRBV18,TRBJ2-7,ASSPRAGQSDEQY
TRBD2,TRBV24-1,TRBJ2-2,AIGGLAGFTGELF
TRBD2,TRBV7-2,TRBJ2-7,ASSLALGTSGRPKEQY
TRBD1,TRBV12-3/TRBV12-4,TRBJ2-1,ASRGQGASKWNEQF
.,TRBV4-1,TRBJ2-1,ASSQEGQPYNEQF
TRBD1,TRBV25-1,TRBJ2-1,ASARDRLHEQF
.,TRBV2,TRBJ1-1,ASSAQENTEAF
TRBD1,TRBV20-1,TRBJ2-7,SARGTGSDYEQY
.,TRBV15,TRBJ2-7,ATSGVPYEQY
.,TRBV2,TRBJ2-3,ASSEPRAAGKTQY
TRBD2,TRBV7-2,TRBJ2-1,ASTSGLAPWDQF
.,TRBV24-1,TRBJ2-5,ATKGLEGETQY
.,TRBV9,TRBJ2-1,ASSVVENEQF
.,TRBV7-9,TRBJ2-7,ASSSINNGAYEQY
.,TRBV10-2,TRBJ2-7,ASMGWKSSYEQY
TRBD2,TRBV18,TRBJ2-1,ASAQDGTSVNEQF